The 22 T cell receptor beta chains listed next were all sequenced from one sample in a study of Ad26.COV2.S vaccination and SARS-CoV-2 variants. This sample's treatment: roughly 18 received Ad26.COV2.S at low or high dose, single or two shots; 5 received placebo; per-sample allocation not given. Sampling happened 63 days after the first vaccine or placebo injection. Measured with immunoSEQ multiplex PCR; TCRdb has only the in-frame clones, and not every one. The sample has some 290,000 clones, 70% to 90% seen once. Material: peripheral blood, obtained in a trial of Ad26.COV2.S vaccine versus placebo. These receptor sequences come from a person aged 18-65 years who received the Ad26.COV2.S COVID-19 vaccine or a placebo.

Concerning this clone itself: One junction end disagrees with the germline gene, perhaps due to a read error. The rearrangement links TRBV7-7 to TRBJ2-2; a weak D match, TRBD2 (5 bases). CDR3 size: 15 residues. Per the germline V gene, CDR1 is SSHAT and CDR2 is FNYEAQ (reference sequence). The CDR3 coding sequence is TGTGCTAGCAGCTTAGACGGGGCGAACACCGGGGAGCTGTTTTTT. This codes for CASSLDGANTGELFF.

The genes are TRBV6-5 and TRBJ2-7, with D uncertain. The CDR3 sequence is 16 residues long. CDR1 is MNHEY and CDR2 is SVGAGI in the germline V gene. The germline V and J ends were trimmed by 0 bases and 1 base, with 13 bases remaining between them. DNA for the CDR3: TGTGCCAGCAGTTACTCTACCGGGTCGTGGTCCTACGAGCAGTACTTC. It is translated as CASSYSTGSWSYEQYF.

This chain connects TRBV6-5 to TRBJ1-4; 8 bases match TRBD1. This CDR3 is built from 15 residues. The ends lost 6 bases at V and 6 bases at J; junction bases unmatched: 9. Looked up from germline, CDR1 is MNHEY and CDR2 is SVGAGI. The CDR3 here is CASREVSGGYEKLFF. CDR3 bases: TGTGCCAGCAGGGAGGTATCAGGGGGCTATGAAAAACTGTTTTTT.

V gene TRBV25-1 combines with J gene TRBJ1-3; D is possibly TRBD1 (6 bases). V lost 1 base and J 4 bases, leaving 17 bases between the germline ends. Germline V CDR1 and CDR2: MGHDK, SYGVNS. The CDR3 consists of 17 residues. CDR3 sequence reads: CASSESNGGYAGNTIYF. The DNA of the CDR3 is TGTGCCAGCAGTGAATCTAATGGGGGCTATGCGGGAAACACCATATATTTT.

The chain couples TRBV5-1 to TRBJ2-3; D not resolved. The CDR3 extends over 13 amino acids. Germline lookup yields CDR1 SGHRS and CDR2 YFSETQ. Trimming stripped 0 bases from V and 4 bases from J, with 6 bases between. The chain's CDR3 is CASSLGYADTQYF. The CDR3 nucleotides are TGCGCCAGCAGCTTGGGTTATGCAGATACGCAGTATTTT. Full variable domain (rest looked up from reference TRBV5-1 and TRBJ2-3): KAGVTQTPRYLIKTRGQQVTLSCSPISGHRSVSWYQQTPGQGLQFLFEYFSETQRNKGNFPGRFSGRQFSNSRSEMNVSTLELGDSALYLCASSLGYADTQYFGPGTRLTVL.

The rearrangement uses TRBV4-1 and TRBJ2-3; D possibly corresponds to TRBD2 (5 bases). Trimming took 3 bases from V and 2 from J, leaving 6 bases between them. Germline lookup yields CDR1 MGHRA and CDR2 YSYEKL. CDR3 length equals 13 residues. DNA for the CDR3: TGCGCCAGCAGCCACCTAGCCACAGATACGCAGTATTTT. Translation: CASSHLATDTQYF.

V usage is TRBV6-6 and J usage is TRBJ1-1, with TRBD1 matching 9 bases. With V trimmed by 6 bases and J by 4 bases, 9 bases remained unmatched. Germline CDR1 reads MNHNY; CDR2 reads SVGAGI (reference sequence). The CDR3 loop spans 15 amino acids. CDR3 residues: CASSYHPGQGTEAFF. The CDR3 DNA reads as TGTGCCAGCAGCTATCATCCGGGACAGGGCACTGAAGCTTTCTTT.

Regarding this clone: The identical CDR3 is also encoded by other nucleotide sequences in the sample. The J gene is TRBJ2-3, the V gene TRBV10-3; maybe TRBD2 (6 bases). The length of the CDR3 is 12 residues. Trimming cost V 6 bases and J 5 bases, with 9 bases left between them. Germline-derived CDR1 and CDR2 are ENHRY and SYGVKD. CDR3 DNA sequence: TGTGCCATCAGCGGGGGAGGAGATACGCAGTATTTT. Amino acid sequence: CAISGGGDTQYF.

The chain carries TRBV25-1 and TRBJ2-2; 12 bases agree with TRBD1. There are 14 residues in the CDR3. Germline V lookup: CDR1 MGHDK, CDR2 SYGVNS. Trimming took 4 bases from V and 9 from J; bases not matched to a gene: 3. The CDR3 region has the DNA TGTGCCAGCAGTGGGGACAGGGGGCCAAGGGAGCTGTTTTTT. Protein sequence: CASSGDRGPRELFF.

This clone occurred a few times. The rearrangement links TRBV9 to TRBJ1-1; no firm D call. Trimming pared 4 bases from V and 6 bases from J, leaving 13 bases between. The CDR3 sequence is 13 residues long. Looked up from germline, CDR1 is SGDLS and CDR2 is YYNGEE. CDR3 in amino acids: CASSRALGAEAFF. CDR3 sequence (DNA): TGTGCCAGCAGCCGGGCCTTGGGCGCTGAAGCTTTCTTT.

The CDR3, as DNA: TGTGCCAGCAGCTTAGGGGGGACTGGCTATGGCTACACCTTC. Translation: CASSLGGTGYGYTF. The chain employs TRBV11-2 and TRBJ1-2; possible D gene TRBD1, 5 bases. Germline V gives CDR1 SGHAT, CDR2 FQNNGV. The CDR3 covers 14 residues. V lost 1 base, J lost 4 bases, and 10 bases lay in between.

The chain carries TRBV6-5 and TRBJ2-7; D is ambiguous. The V end was cut by 3 bases, the J end by 3 bases, with 9 bases between. The CDR3 covers 13 residues. Germline V CDR1 and CDR2: MNHEY, SVGAGI. In DNA, the CDR3 is TGTGCCAGCAGTTATCGAGCTTTCTACGAGCAGTACTTC. This translates into CASSYRAFYEQYF.

This clone showed up just a few times. This sequence joins TRBV11-1 and TRBJ1-2, with TRBD1 identical over 9 bases. CDR3 length: 15 residues. Germline CDR1 reads SGHAT; CDR2 reads FQDESV (reference sequence). Unmatched junction bases numbered 12, after V lost 5 bases and J lost 8 bases. The CDR3 here is CASSPTGQGGRGYTF. CDR3 nucleotides: TGTGCCAGCAGCCCAACGGGACAGGGAGGACGGGGCTACACCTTC.

V gene TRBV28 combines with J gene TRBJ2-3; D possibly corresponds to TRBD1 (5 bases). Germline loops: CDR1 MDHEN, CDR2 SYDVKM. The CDR3 totals 15 residues. V lost 6 bases to trimming and J lost 2 bases, with 15 bases between them. The CDR3 sequence: CASRTGAANTDTQYF. CDR3 in DNA: TGTGCCAGCAGAACTGGGGCAGCAAACACAGATACGCAGTATTTT. Using reference TRBV28 and TRBJ2-3 for the parts outside the CDR3, the full variable domain is DVKVTQSSRYLVKRTGEKVFLECVQDMDHENMFWYRQDPGLGLRLIYFSYDVKMKEKGDIPEGYSVSREKKERFSLILESASTNQTSMYLCASRTGAANTDTQYFGPGTRLTVL.

Ten or more counts support this clone. This same CDR3 is encoded by further DNA sequences in the sample. The CDR3 DNA reads as TGTGCCAGCAGCCCTAGTGGCTCCTACGAGCAGTACTTC. Amino acids: CASSPSGSYEQYF. The chain has TRBV7-3 and TRBJ2-7; no clear D gene. The CDR3 runs to 13 residues. Germline CDR1 SGHTA, CDR2 FQGTGA. The V gene lost 5 bases and the J gene lost 0 bases, with 8 bases spanning the gap.

This clone was seen at least ten times. As DNA, the CDR3 is TGTGCCTGGAGGGACAGGTCGTCATCACCCCTCCACTTT. As protein: CAWRDRSSSPLHF. V gene TRBV30 combines with J gene TRBJ1-6; 7 nucleotides match TRBD1. J lost 10 bases, V lost 3 bases, and 6 bases had no gene match. Germline V gives CDR1 GTSNPN, CDR2 SVGIG (reference sequence). The CDR3 contains 13 residues.

The chain employs TRBV18 and TRBJ2-7; maybe TRBD1 (5 bases). The CDR3 runs 14 residues. V lost 4 bases and J 2 bases, leaving 12 bases between the germline ends. Germline lookup yields CDR1 KGHSH and CDR2 LQKENI. The chain's CDR3 is CASSQVQDTYEQYF. The CDR3 DNA is TGTGCCAGCTCACAGGTACAGGACACCTACGAGCAGTACTTC. The full variable domain, its missing parts supplied by reference TRBV18 and TRBJ2-7, is NAGVMQNPRHLVRRRGQEARLRCSPMKGHSHVYWYRQLPEEGLKFMVYLQKENIIDESGMPKERFSAEFPKEGPSILRIQQVVRGDSAAYFCASSQVQDTYEQYFGPGTRLTVT.

This clone was detected a few times. This rearrangement joins TRBV6-6 to TRBJ2-1; D not certain. Germline V gene lookup returns CDR1 MNHNY and CDR2 SVGAGI (reference sequence). The CDR3 is 15 residues long. With 0 bases removed from V and 5 bases from J, the gap between germline ends came to 11 bases. The CDR3 loop is CASSYSRMENNEQFF. CDR3 coding DNA: TGTGCCAGCAGTTACTCGAGGATGGAGAACAATGAGCAGTTCTTC.

This CDR3 is CASSLWRELNTEAFF. The CDR3 nucleotides read TGTGCCAGCAGCCTATGGCGGGAGCTTAACACTGAAGCTTTCTTT. V is TRBV3-1 (or the pseudogene TRBV3-2) and J is TRBJ1-1; D not certain. This CDR3 contains 15 residues. The germline CDR1 and CDR2 sequences are LGHDT and YNNKEL (reference sequence). Trimming pared 4 bases from V and 2 bases from J, leaving 14 bases between.

The rearrangement uses TRBV9 and TRBJ1-3; D is unresolved. Between the trimmed V and J ends, which lost 3 bases and 0 bases, there was a span of 10 bases. Germline CDR1 SGDLS, CDR2 YYNGEE. CDR3 length equals 15 residues. The CDR3: CASSESGASGNTIYF. The CDR3 DNA reads TGTGCCAGCAGCGAATCGGGCGCCTCTGGAAACACCATATATTTT. The full variable domain, its missing parts supplied by reference TRBV9 and TRBJ1-3, is DSGVTQTPKHLITATGQRVTLRCSPRSGDLSVYWYQQSLDQGLQFLIQYYNGEERAKGNILERFSAQQFPDLHSELNLSSLELGDSALYFCASSESGASGNTIYFGEGSWLTVV.

The chain employs TRBV5-1 and TRBJ1-1; D is uncertain. From germline, CDR1 is SGHRS and CDR2 YFSETQ. V was clipped by 4 bases and J by 3 bases, with 10 bases between them. This CDR3 region has 13 residues. CDR3 protein: CASSVDPDTEAFF. CDR3 nucleotides: TGCGCCAGCAGCGTAGACCCGGACACTGAAGCTTTCTTT.

V gene TRBV6-4 combines with J gene TRBJ1-5; no reliable D call. V lost 0 bases, J lost 6 bases, and 6 bases lay in between. The CDR3 runs to 13 residues. Looked up from germline, CDR1 is MRHNA and CDR2 is SNTAGT. CDR3 region: CASSDSFGQPQHF. The CDR3 coding sequence is TGTGCCAGCAGTGACTCGTTTGGTCAGCCCCAGCATTTT.